This T cell receptor (beta chain) was sequenced for a study of Graves' ophthalmopathy and Graves' hyperthyroidism. About the study: The blood sample was drawn at first diagnosis and before any treatment.

Broader study findings: Detected in blood as well were most expanded thyroid clonotypes with frequency above 0.001. Sensitivity of about 67% and specificity of 72% to 80% were achieved by the model that predicted ophthalmopathy progression.

V gave up 3 bases and J gave up 6 bases; unmatched junction bases: 5. The CDR3 consists of 15 residues. This clonotype was detected only a few times. Its target is unknown. Researchers took RNA transcripts and amplified TCR beta CDR3 regions from them. The first-round RT-PCR employed HTBI primers together with the Qiagen OneStep RT-PCR kit. A multiplex PCR was then performed as the second round. TCRdb re-analysed the multiplex PCR reads in MiXCR, keeping a single row per CDR3 protein. This sample has about 660,000 distinct CDR3 sequences; roughly 39% occur once, and the top ten carry roughly 3%. The chain recombines TRBV12-3 or TRBV12-4 with TRBJ2-2, with 9 bases that match TRBD2. The material sequenced was peripheral blood. This receptor was identified in an adult man with Graves' ophthalmopathy. The CDR3 DNA sequence: TGTGCCAGCAGTTTGGGGGCTAGCGGGGCCGGGGAGCTGTTTTTT. Encoded protein: CASSLGASGAGELFF.